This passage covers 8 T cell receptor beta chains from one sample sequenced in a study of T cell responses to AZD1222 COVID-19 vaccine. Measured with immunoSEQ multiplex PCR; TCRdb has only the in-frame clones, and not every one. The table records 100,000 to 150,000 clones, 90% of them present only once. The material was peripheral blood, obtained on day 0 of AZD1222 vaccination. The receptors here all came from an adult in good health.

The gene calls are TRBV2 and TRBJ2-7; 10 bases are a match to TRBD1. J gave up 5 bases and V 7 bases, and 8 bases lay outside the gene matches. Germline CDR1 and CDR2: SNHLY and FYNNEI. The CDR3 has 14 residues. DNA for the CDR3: TGTGCCAGCACCGCGCCGGACAGGGGGGACGAGCAGTACTTC. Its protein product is CASTAPDRGDEQYF. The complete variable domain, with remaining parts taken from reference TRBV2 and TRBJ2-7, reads EPEVTQTPSHQVTQMGQEVILRCVPISNHLYFYWYRQILGQKVEFLVSFYNNEISEKSEIFDDQFSVERPDGSNFTLKIRSTKLEDSAMYFCASTAPDRGDEQYFGPGTRLTVT.

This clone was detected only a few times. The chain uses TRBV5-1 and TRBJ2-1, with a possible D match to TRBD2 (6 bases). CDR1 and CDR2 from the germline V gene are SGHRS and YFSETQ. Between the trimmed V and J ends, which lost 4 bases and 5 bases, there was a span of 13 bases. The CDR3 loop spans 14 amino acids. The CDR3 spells CASSRSGDNNEQFF. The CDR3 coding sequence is TGCGCCAGCAGCCGTAGCGGAGATAACAATGAGCAGTTCTTC.

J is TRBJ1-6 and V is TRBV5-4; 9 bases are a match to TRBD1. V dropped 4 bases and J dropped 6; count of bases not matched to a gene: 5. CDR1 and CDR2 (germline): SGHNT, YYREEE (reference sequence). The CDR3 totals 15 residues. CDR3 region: CASSAGTGSNSPLHF. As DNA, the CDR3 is TGTGCCAGCAGCGCCGGGACAGGGAGTAATTCACCCCTCCACTTT.

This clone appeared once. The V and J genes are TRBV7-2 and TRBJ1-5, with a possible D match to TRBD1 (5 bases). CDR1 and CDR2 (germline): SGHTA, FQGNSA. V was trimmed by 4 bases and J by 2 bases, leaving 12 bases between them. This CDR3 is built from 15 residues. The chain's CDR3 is CASSSGRLGNQPQHF. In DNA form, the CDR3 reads TGTGCCAGCAGCTCGGGACGGCTGGGCAATCAGCCCCAGCATTTT.

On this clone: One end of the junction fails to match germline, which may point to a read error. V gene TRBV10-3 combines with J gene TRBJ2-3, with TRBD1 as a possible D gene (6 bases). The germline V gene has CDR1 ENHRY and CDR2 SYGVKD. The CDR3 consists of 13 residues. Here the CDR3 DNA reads TGTGCCTTCAGGGGAGACTACACAGATACGCAGTATTTT. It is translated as CAFRGDYTDTQYF.

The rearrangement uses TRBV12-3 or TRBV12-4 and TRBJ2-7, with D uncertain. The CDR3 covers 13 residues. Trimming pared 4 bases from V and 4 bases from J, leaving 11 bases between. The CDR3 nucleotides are TGTGCCAGCAGTTCTCTTGGATATTACGAGCAGTACTTC. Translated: CASSSLGYYEQYF.

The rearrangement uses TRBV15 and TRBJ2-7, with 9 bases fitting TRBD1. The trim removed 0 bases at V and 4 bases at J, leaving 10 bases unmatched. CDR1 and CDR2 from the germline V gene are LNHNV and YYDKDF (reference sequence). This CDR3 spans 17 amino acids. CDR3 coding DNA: TGTGCCACCAGCAGAGATTTTGGGACAGGGAAGATTTACGAGCAGTACTTC. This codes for CATSRDFGTGKIYEQYF.

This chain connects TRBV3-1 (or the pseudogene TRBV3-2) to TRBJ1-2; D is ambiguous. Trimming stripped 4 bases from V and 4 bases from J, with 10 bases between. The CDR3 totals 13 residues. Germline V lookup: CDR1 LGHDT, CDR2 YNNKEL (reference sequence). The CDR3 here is CASSRDGIYGYTF. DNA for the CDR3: TGTGCCAGCAGCCGAGACGGCATCTATGGCTACACCTTC.